This T cell receptor beta chain was profiled in a study of early T cells in non-severe SARS-CoV-2 infection. At the level of the study: Unsorted whole-blood RNA was sequenced in bulk, leaving chains unpaired.

cDNA molecules, individually, were tagged with unique molecular identifiers. TCRdb called the 5' RACE reads again in MiXCR, with one record for every CDR3 protein. The sample has about 83,000 distinct CDR3 sequences, roughly a tenth seen once; the top ten hold around 8%. General study results and limits: Matching against VDJdb likely underestimated virus-specific expansions, favoring anti-spike CD8.

The ends were cut back, 0 bases at V and 2 bases at J, with 11 bases in the middle. This CDR3 spans 17 amino acids. Germline assignment: CDR1 SGHAT and CDR2 FQNNGV. This clonotype appeared many times. Its antigen is unidentified. The origin of this receptor is an adult who was a healthcare worker with PCR-confirmed SARS-CoV-2 infection or an uninfected control (not recorded which). The J gene is TRBJ2-6, the V gene TRBV11-2; TRBD1 or TRBD2 may be the D gene (5 bases each). This specimen was whole blood, taken at baseline. The CDR3 is CASSLDVMGAGANVLTF. DNA of the CDR3: TGTGCCAGCAGCTTAGATGTCATGGGGGCTGGGGCCAACGTCCTGACTTTC.